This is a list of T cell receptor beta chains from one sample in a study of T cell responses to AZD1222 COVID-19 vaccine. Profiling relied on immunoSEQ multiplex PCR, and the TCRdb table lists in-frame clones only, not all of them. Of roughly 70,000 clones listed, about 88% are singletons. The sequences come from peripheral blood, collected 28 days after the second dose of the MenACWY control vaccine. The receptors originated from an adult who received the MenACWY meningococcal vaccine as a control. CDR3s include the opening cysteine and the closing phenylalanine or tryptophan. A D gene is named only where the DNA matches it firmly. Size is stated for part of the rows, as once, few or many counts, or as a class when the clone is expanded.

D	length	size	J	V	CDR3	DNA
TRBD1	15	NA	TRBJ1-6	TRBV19	CASSRTGNRNSPLHF	TGTGCCAGCTCTAGGACAGGGAATAGGAATTCACCCCTCCACTTT
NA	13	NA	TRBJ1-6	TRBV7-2	CASSFGPRTGKYF	TGTGCCAGCAGCTTCGGCCCCCGGACGGGGAAATACTTT
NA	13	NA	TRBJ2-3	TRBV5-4	CASSRTGTDTQYF	TGTGCCAGCAGCCGGACAGGCACAGATACGCAGTATTTT
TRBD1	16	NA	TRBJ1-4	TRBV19	CASISPPGQGNSLQVF	TGTGCCAGTATCTCCCCTCCGGGACAGGGCAATTCTCTTCAGGTTTTT
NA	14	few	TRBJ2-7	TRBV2	CATRGDQGPYEQYF	TGTGCCACTCGGGGCGACCAGGGTCCCTACGAGCAGTACTTC
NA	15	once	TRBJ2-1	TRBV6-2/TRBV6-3	CASSTLAPSYNEQFF	TGTGCCAGCAGTACGCTCGCGCCTTCCTACAATGAGCAGTTCTTC
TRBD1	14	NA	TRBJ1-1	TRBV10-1	CASSKDRGRGEAFF	TGCGCCAGCAGTAAGGACAGGGGGCGCGGTGAAGCTTTCTTT
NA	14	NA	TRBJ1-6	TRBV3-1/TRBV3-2	CASSQGGSHSPLHF	TGTGCCAGCAGCCAAGGTGGGTCCCATTCACCCCTCCACTTT
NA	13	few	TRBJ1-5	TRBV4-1	CASSRDTNQPQHF	TGCGCCAGCAGTCGGGACACCAATCAGCCCCAGCATTTT
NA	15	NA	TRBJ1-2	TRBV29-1	CSVDGGVGGNYGYTF	TGCAGCGTTGATGGGGGGGTGGGCGGCAACTATGGCTACACCTTC
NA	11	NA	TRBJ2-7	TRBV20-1	CSVQGPYEQYF	TGCAGCGTACAGGGACCCTACGAGCAGTACTTC
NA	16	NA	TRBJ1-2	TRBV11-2	CASSAVTLLRGYGYTF	TGTGCCAGCAGTGCGGTCACCCTCCTCAGGGGTTATGGCTACACCTTC
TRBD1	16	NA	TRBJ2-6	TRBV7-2	CASSSGGSSGANVLTF	TGTGCCAGCAGCTCAGGGGGCAGCTCTGGGGCCAACGTCCTGACTTTC
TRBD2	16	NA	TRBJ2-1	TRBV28	CASSTPRLAGKHEQFF	TGTGCCAGCAGTACCCCCAGACTAGCGGGAAAGCATGAGCAGTTCTTC
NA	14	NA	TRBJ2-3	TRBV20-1	CSASWQGSTDTQYF	TGCAGTGCTAGTTGGCAGGGGAGCACAGATACGCAGTATTTT
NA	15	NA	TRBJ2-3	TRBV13	CASSLDTGPSDTQYF	TGTGCCAGCAGCTTAGACACGGGCCCCTCAGATACGCAGTATTTT
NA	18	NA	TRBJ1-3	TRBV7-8	CASSYTRTVKSSGNTIYF	TGTGCCAGCAGCTACACAAGGACCGTAAAGAGCTCTGGAAACACCATATATTTT
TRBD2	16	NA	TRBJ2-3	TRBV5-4	CASSPGGGRAPDTQYF	TGTGCCAGCAGCCCGGGGGGCGGGAGGGCCCCAGATACGCAGTATTTT
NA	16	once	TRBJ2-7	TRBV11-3	CASSLGVGTDFDEQYF	TGTGCCAGCAGCCTCGGGGTGGGGACCGATTTTGACGAGCAGTACTTC
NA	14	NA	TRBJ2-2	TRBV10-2	CASSLLANTGELFF	TGCGCCAGCAGCCTACTAGCAAACACCGGGGAGCTGTTTTTT
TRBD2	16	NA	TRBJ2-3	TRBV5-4	CASNPGTSGEGGTQYF	TGTGCCAGCAACCCCGGGACTAGCGGGGAGGGGGGTACGCAGTATTTT
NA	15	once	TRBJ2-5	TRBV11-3	CASSLVSGVGETQYF	TGTGCCAGCAGCTTAGTGTCGGGAGTAGGCGAGACCCAGTACTTC
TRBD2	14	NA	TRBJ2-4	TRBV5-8	CASSQLAGANIQYF	TGTGCCAGCAGCCAATTAGCGGGGGCGAACATTCAGTACTTC
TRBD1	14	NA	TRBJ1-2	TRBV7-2	CASSSGQGAGGYTF	TGTGCCAGCAGCTCTGGACAGGGGGCTGGTGGCTACACCTTC
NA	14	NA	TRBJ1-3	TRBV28	CASSLSGEGNTIYF	TGTGCCAGCAGTTTATCGGGAGAAGGAAACACCATATATTTT
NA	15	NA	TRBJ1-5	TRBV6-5	CASSPRDRRNQPQHF	TGTGCCAGCAGTCCACGGGACCGCCGCAATCAGCCCCAGCATTTT